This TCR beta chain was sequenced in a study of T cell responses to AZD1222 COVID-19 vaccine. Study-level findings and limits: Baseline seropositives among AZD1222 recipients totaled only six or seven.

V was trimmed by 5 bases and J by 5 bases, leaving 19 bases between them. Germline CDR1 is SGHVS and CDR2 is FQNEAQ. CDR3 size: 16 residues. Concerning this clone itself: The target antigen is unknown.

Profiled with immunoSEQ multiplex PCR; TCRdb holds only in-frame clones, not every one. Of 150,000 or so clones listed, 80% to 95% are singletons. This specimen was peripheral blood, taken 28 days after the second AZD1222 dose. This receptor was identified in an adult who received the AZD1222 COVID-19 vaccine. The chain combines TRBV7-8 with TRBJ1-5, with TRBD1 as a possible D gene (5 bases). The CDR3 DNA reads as TGTGCCAGCAGCCCACTCTCCAACAGGCATCATCAGCCCCAGCATTTT. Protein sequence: CASSPLSNRHHQPQHF.